A single sample gave rise to the 7 T cell receptor beta chains below, sequenced in a study of control samples from healthy donors and cancer patients. Profiled with immunoSEQ multiplex PCR; TCRdb holds only in-frame clones, not every one. The top ten clones hold 7.8% of a sample with about 120,000 clones, roughly nine tenths of them seen once. The sample comprised blood. These TCRs come from a young woman in good health.

This clone is medium-sized by share. The chain uses TRBV27 and TRBJ2-7, with TRBD1 matching 7 bases. CDR1 is MNHEY, CDR2 SMNVEV, per germline (reference sequence). This CDR3 region has 15 residues. V shed 3 bases, J shed 2 bases, and the junction held 7 bases outside the gene matches. The CDR3, as DNA: TGTGCCAGCAGTTTCAGGGTGACAGGGCCCTACGAGCAGTACTTC. Translating gives CASSFRVTGPYEQYF.

The chain is built from TRBV7-9 and TRBJ1-4; 9 nucleotides align to TRBD1. Germline V lookup: CDR1 SEHNR, CDR2 FQNEAQ (reference sequence). Trimming removed 5 bases from V and 4 bases from J; junction bases left unmatched: 8. The CDR3 runs to 16 residues. The CDR3 protein is CASSQLPGQGNEKLFF. CDR3 in DNA: TGTGCCAGCAGCCAGCTACCGGGACAGGGTAATGAAAAACTGTTTTTT.

This sequence joins TRBV2 and TRBJ2-2; D is perhaps TRBD2 (6 bases). The CDR3 has 16 residues. The germline CDR1 and CDR2 sequences are SNHLY and FYNNEI. The V and J ends lost 4 bases and 0 bases respectively, with 12 bases between them. The DNA for the CDR3 is TGTGCCAGCAGTGTGATAGGGACTTCGAACACCGGGGAGCTGTTTTTT. This sequence encodes CASSVIGTSNTGELFF.

The CDR3 sequence: CAWSTYGGAQYF. The CDR3 nucleotides are TGTGCCTGGAGCACCTATGGGGGGGCCCAGTACTTC. V and J are TRBV30 and TRBJ2-5; 7 bases match TRBD2. Germline assignment: CDR1 GTSNPN and CDR2 SVGIG (reference sequence). This CDR3 is built from 12 residues. V lost 3 bases and J lost 9; bases outside the gene matches: 7.

V usage is TRBV4-3 and J usage is TRBJ2-6; D is ambiguous. The CDR3 consists of 17 residues. V was cut by 0 bases and J by 4 bases, with 13 bases left in between. Germline CDR1 LGHNA, CDR2 YSLEER. As DNA, the CDR3 is TGCGCCAGCAGCCAAGACCACGATAAAGCCGGGGCCAACGTCCTGACTTTC. It specifies CASSQDHDKAGANVLTF.

V and J are TRBV29-1 and TRBJ2-3; perhaps TRBD1 as D (7 bases). The germline gives CDR1 SQVTM, CDR2 ANQGSEA. The CDR3 runs to 13 residues. Trimming left V 7 bases short and J 2 bases short, with 13 bases between. Here the CDR3 DNA reads TGCAGCGCCTACAGGGGACTCACAGATACGCAGTATTTT. This sequence encodes CSAYRGLTDTQYF.

The V call is TRBV3-1 (or the pseudogene TRBV3-2), the J call TRBJ2-1, with a tentative D call TRBD2 (5 bases). Germline V gene lookup returns CDR1 LGHDT and CDR2 YNNKEL (reference sequence). V shed 4 bases and J shed 9 bases, with 22 bases lying between them. The CDR3 is 16 amino acids. The CDR3 here is CASSRPSGRCLVEQFF. CDR3 coding DNA: TGTGCCAGCAGCCGCCCCAGCGGCCGTTGTTTGGTTGAGCAGTTCTTC.